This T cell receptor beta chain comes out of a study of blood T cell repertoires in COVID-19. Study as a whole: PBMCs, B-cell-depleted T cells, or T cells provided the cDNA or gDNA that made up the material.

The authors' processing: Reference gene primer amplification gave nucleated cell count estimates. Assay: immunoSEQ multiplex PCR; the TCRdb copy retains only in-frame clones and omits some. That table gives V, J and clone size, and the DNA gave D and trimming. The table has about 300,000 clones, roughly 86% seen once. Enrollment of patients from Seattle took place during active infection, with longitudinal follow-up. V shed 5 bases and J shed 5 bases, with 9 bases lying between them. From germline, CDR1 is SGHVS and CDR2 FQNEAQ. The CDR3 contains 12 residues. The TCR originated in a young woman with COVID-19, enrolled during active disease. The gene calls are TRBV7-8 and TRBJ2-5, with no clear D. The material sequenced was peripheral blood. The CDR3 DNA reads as TGTGCCAGCAGCCTGGTCAGGGAGACCCAGTACTTC. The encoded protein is CASSLVRETQYF. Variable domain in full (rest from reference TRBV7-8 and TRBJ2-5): GAGVSQSPRYKVAKRGQDVALRCDPISGHVSLFWYQQALGQGPEFLTYFQNEAQLDKSGLPSDRFFAERPEGSVSTLKIQRTQQEDSAVYLCASSLVRETQYFGPGTRLLVL.